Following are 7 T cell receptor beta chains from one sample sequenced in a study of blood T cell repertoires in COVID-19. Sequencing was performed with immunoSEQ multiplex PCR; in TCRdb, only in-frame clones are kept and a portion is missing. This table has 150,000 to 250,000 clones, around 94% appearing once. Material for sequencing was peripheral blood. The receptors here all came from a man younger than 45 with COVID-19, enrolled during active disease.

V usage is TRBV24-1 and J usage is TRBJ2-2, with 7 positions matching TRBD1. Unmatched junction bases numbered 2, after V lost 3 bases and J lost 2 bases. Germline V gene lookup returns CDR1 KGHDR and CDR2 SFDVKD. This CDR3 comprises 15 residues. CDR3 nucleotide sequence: TGTGCCACCAGTGATGGGACAGCCAACACCGGGGAGCTGTTTTTT. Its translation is CATSDGTANTGELFF.

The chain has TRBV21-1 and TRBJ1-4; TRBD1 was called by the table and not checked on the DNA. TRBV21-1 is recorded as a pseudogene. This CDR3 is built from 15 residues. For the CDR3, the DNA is TGTGCCAGCAGCCCGGGGGACAGGGGGCTTGAAAAACTGTTTTTT. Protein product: CASSPGDRGLEKLFF.

For the CDR3, the DNA is TGTGCCAGCTCACCAGGAGGCACTGAAGGGGATACGCAGTATTTT. Amino acids: CASSPGGTEGDTQYF. V is TRBV18 and J is TRBJ2-3, with D tentatively TRBD2 (5 bases). V lost 2 bases and J lost 6, with 15 bases in between. The CDR3 consists of 15 residues. The V gene's germline CDR1 is KGHSH and CDR2 LQKENI.

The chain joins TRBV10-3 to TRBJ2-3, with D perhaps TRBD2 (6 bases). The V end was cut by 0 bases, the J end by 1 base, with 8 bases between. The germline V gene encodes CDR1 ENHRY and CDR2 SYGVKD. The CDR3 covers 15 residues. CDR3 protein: CAISESASGTDTQYF. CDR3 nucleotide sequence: TGTGCCATCAGTGAGTCTGCTAGCGGCACAGATACGCAGTATTTT.

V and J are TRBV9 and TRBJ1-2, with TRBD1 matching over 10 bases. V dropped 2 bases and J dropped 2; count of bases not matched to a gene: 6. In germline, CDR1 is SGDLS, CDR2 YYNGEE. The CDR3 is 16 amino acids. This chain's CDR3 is CASSVGQGGINYGYTF. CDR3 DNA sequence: TGTGCCAGCAGCGTCGGACAGGGGGGAATAAACTATGGCTACACCTTC.

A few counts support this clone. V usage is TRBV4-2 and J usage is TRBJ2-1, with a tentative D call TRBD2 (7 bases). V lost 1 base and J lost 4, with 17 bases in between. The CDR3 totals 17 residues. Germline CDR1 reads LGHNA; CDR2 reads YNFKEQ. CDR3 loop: CASSQVHPRGPYNEQFF. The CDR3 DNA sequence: TGTGCCAGCAGCCAAGTCCACCCGCGGGGGCCTTACAATGAGCAGTTCTTC.

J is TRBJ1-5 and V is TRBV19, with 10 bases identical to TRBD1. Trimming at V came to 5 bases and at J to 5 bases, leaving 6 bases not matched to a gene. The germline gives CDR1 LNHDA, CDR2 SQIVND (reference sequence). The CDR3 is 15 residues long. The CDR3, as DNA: TGTGCCAGTAGTGCCCCGGGACAGGGGTATCAGCCCCAGCATTTT. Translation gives CASSAPGQGYQPQHF.